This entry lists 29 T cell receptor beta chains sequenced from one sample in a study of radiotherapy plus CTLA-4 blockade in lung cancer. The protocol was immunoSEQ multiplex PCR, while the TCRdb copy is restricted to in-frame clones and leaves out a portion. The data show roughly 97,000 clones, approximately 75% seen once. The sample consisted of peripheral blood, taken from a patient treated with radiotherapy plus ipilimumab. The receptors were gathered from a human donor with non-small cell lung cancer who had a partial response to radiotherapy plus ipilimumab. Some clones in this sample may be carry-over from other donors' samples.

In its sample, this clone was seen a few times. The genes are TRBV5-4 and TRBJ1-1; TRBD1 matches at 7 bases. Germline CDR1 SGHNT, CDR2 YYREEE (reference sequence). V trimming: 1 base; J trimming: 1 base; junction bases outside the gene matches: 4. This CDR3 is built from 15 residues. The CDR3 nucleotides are TGTGCCAGCAGCTTGCCCGGGACAGCGAACACTGAAGCTTTCTTT. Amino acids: CASSLPGTANTEAFF.

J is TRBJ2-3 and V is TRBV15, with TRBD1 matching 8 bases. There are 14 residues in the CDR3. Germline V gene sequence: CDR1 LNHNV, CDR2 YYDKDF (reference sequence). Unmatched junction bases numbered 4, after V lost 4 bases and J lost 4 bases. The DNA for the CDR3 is TGTGCCACCAGCACAGGGGGCCGCTCAGATACGCAGTATTTT. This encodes CATSTGGRSDTQYF. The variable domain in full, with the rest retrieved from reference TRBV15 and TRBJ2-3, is DAMVIQNPRYQVTQFGKPVTLSCSQTLNHNVMYWYQQKSSQAPKLLFHYYDKDFNNEADTPDNFQSRRPNTSFCFLDIRSPGLGDTAMYLCATSTGGRSDTQYFGPGTRLTVL.

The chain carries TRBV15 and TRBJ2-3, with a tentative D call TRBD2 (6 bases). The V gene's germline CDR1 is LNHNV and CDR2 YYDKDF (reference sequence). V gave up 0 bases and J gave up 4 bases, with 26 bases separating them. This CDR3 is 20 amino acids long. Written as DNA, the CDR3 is TGTGCCACCAGCAGAGATAAAGGGTCGGGACTCCAGGGTCCCGCAGATACGCAGTATTTT. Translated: CATSRDKGSGLQGPADTQYF.

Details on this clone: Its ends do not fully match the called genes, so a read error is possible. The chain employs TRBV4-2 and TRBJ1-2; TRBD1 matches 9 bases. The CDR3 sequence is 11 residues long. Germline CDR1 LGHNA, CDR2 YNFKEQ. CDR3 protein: CASSKGTGIGF. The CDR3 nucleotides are TGTGCCAGCAGCAAAGGGACAGGGATCGGCTTC.

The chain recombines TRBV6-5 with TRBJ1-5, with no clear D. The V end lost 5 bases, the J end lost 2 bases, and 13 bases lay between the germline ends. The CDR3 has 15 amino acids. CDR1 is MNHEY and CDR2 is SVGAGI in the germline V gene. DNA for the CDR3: TGTGCCAGCAGTCCCCGCGGTCTTGGCAATCAGCCCCAGCATTTT. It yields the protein CASSPRGLGNQPQHF.

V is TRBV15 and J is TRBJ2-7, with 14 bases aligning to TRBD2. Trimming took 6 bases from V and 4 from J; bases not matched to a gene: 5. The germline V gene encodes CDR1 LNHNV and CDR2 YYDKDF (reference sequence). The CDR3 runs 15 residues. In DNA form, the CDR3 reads TGTGCCACCAGAGAGGGACTAGCGGGAGCTTACGAGCAGTACTTC. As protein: CATREGLAGAYEQYF. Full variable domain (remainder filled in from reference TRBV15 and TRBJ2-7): DAMVIQNPRYQVTQFGKPVTLSCSQTLNHNVMYWYQQKSSQAPKLLFHYYDKDFNNEADTPDNFQSRRPNTSFCFLDIRSPGLGDTAMYLCATREGLAGAYEQYFGPGTRLTVT.

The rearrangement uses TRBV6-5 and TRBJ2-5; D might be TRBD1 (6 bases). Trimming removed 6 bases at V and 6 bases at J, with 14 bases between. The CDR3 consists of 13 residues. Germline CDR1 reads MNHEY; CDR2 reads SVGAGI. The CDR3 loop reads CASRLGRGQTQYF. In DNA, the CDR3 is TGTGCCAGCAGACTGGGCAGGGGCCAGACCCAGTACTTC.

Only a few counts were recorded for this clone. The CDR3 sequence: CASSLHGPEAFF. The CDR3 coding sequence is TGTGCCAGCAGCTTACACGGTCCTGAAGCTTTCTTT. The V call is TRBV7-3, the J call TRBJ1-1; D is ambiguous. CDR3 size: 12 residues. Trimming left V 2 bases short and J 6 bases short, with 7 bases between. From germline, CDR1 is SGHTA and CDR2 FQGTGA.

The CDR3 DNA follows: TGTGCCTGGAGCAGATGGTTAAGTGGGGGAGGGCTCTCCTACGAGCAGTACTTC. This codes for CAWSRWLSGGGLSYEQYF. V is TRBV30 and J is TRBJ2-7; 7 bases are a match to TRBD2. The V segment lost 3 bases and the J segment 0 bases; nucleotides outside the gene matches: 17. The V gene's germline CDR1 is GTSNPN and CDR2 SVGIG (reference sequence). The CDR3 contains 18 residues.

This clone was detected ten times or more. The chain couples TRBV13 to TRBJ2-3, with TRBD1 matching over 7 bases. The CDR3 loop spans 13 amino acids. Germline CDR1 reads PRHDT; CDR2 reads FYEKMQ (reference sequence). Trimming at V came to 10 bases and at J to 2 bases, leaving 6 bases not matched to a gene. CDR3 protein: CAIPGQSTDTQYF. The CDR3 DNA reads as TGTGCCATCCCGGGACAGTCCACAGATACGCAGTATTTT.

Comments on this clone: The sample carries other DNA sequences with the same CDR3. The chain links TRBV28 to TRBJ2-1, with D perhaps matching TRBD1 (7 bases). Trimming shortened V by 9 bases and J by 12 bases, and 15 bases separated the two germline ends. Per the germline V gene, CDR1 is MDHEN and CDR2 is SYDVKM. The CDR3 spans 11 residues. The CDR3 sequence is CASSYRGGQFF. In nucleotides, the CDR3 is TGTGCCAGTAGCTACAGGGGAGGGCAGTTCTTC. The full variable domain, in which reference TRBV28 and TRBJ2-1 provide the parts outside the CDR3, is DVKVTQSSRYLVKRTGEKVFLECVQDMDHENMFWYRQDPGLGLRLIYFSYDVKMKEKGDIPEGYSVSREKKERFSLILESASTNQTSMYLCASSYRGGQFFGPGTRLTVL.

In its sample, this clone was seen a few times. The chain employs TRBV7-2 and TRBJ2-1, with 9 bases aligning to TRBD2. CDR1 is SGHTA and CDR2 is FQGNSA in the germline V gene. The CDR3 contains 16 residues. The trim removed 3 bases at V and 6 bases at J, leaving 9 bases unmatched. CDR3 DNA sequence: TGTGCCAGCAGCTTTTTTGGCGGGGGGGCGGGCAATGAGCAGTTCTTC. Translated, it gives CASSFFGGGAGNEQFF.

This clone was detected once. CDR3 nucleotides: TGCGCCAGCAGCTTGGCCCGGACAGGGTCCTACGAGCAGTACTTC. This encodes CASSLARTGSYEQYF. The chain couples TRBV5-1 to TRBJ2-7, with 8 bases lining up with TRBD1. From germline, CDR1 is SGHRS and CDR2 YFSETQ. The CDR3 has 15 amino acids. The ends lost 0 bases at V and 1 base at J; junction bases unmatched: 3.

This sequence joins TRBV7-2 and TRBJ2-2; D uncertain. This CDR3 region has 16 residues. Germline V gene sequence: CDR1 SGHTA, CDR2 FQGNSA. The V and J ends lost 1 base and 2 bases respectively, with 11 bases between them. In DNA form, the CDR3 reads TGTGCCAGCAGCTTAGTGGGCCTGAGAAACACCGGGGAGCTGTTTTTT. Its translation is CASSLVGLRNTGELFF. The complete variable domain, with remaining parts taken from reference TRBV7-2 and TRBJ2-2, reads GAGVSQSPSNKVTEKGKDVELRCDPISGHTALYWYRQSLGQGLEFLIYFQGNSAPDKSGLPSDRFSAERTGGSVSTLTIQRTQQEDSAVYLCASSLVGLRNTGELFFGEGSRLTVL.

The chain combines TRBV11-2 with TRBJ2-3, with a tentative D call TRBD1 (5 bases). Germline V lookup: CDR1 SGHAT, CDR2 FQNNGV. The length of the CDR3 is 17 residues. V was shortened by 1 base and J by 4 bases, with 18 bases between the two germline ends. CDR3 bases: TGTGCCAGCAGCTTAGTTCTAAGGGGTACAAATCCAGATACGCAGTATTTT. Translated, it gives CASSLVLRGTNPDTQYF.

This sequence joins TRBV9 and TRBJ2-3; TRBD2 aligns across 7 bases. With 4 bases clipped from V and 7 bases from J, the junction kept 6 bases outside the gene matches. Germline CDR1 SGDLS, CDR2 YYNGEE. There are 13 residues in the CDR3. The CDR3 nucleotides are TGTGCCAGCAGCCCGACTAGCTCTTATACGCAGTATTTT. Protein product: CASSPTSSYTQYF. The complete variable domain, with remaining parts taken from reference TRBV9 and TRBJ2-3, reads DSGVTQTPKHLITATGQRVTLRCSPRSGDLSVYWYQQSLDQGLQFLIQYYNGEERAKGNILERFSAQQFPDLHSELNLSSLELGDSALYFCASSPTSSYTQYFGPGTRLTVL.

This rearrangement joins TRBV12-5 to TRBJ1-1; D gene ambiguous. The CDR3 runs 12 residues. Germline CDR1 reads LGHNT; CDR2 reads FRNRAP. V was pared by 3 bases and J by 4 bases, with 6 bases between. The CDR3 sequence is CASGFSGTEAFF. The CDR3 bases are TGTGCTAGTGGTTTTAGCGGCACTGAAGCTTTCTTT.

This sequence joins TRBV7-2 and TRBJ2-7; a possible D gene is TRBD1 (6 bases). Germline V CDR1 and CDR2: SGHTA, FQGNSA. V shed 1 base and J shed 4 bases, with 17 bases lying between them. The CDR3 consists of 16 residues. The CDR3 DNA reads TGTGCCAGCAGCTTAGATGGGGCAGGGGCATGGTACGAGCAGTACTTC. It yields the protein CASSLDGAGAWYEQYF.

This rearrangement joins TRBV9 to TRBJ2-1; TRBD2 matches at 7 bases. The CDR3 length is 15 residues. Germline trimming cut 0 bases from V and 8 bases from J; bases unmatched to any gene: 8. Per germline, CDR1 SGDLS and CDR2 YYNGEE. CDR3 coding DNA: TGTGCCAGCAGCGTAGCGTGGGGCCGGGGGGATGAGCAGTTCTTC. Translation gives CASSVAWGRGDEQFF.

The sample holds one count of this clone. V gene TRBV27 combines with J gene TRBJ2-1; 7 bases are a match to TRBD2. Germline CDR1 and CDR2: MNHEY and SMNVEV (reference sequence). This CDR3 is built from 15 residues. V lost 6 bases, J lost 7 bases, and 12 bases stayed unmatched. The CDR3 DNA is TGTGCCAGCAGACTCTCGGGGGGTTGGGAAAATGAGCAGTTCTTC. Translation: CASRLSGGWENEQFF.

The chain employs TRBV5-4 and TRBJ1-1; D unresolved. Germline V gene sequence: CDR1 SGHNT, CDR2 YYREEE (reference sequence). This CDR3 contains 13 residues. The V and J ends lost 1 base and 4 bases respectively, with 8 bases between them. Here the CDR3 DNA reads TGTGCCAGCAGCTTGACCGGTACCACTGAAGCTTTCTTT. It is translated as CASSLTGTTEAFF.

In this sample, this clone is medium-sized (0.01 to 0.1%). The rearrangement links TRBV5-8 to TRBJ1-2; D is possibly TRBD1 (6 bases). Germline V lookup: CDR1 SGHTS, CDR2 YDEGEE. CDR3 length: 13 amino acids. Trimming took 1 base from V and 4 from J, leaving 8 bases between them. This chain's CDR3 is CASSLTGFYGYTF. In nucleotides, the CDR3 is TGTGCCAGCAGCTTGACAGGGTTCTATGGCTACACCTTC.

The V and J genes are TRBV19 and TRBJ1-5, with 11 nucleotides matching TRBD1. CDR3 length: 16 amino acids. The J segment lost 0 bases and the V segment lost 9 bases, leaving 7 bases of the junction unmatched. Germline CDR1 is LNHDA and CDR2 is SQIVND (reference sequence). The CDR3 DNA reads TGTGCCAGCGGGACAGGGGGAGGGATTAGCAATCAGCCCCAGCATTTT. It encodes CASGTGGGISNQPQHF. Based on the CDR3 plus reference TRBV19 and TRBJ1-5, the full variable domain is DGGITQSPKYLFRKEGQNVTLSCEQNLNHDAMYWYRQDPGQGLRLIYYSQIVNDFQKGDIAEGYSVSREKKESFPLTVTSAQKNPTAFYLCASGTGGGISNQPQHFGDGTRLSIL.

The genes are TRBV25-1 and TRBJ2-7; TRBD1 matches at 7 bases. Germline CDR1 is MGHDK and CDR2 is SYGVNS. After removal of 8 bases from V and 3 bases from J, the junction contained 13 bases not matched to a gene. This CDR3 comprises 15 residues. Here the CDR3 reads CASGAPGQKDYEQYF. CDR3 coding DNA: TGTGCCAGCGGTGCCCCGGGACAGAAAGACTACGAGCAGTACTTC.

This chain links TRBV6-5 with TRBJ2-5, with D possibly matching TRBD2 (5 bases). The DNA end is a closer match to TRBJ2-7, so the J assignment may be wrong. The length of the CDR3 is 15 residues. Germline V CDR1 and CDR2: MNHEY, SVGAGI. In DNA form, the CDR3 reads TGTGCCAGCACAACTGCCCGGGGTATGACTTACGAGCAGTACTTC. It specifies CASTTARGMTYEQYF.

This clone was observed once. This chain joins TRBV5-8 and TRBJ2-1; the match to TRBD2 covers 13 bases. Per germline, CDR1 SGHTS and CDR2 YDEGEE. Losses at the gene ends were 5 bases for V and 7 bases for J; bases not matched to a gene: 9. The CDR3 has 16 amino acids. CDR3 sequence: CASRPWTSGSLNEQFF. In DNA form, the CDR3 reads TGTGCCAGCAGACCGTGGACTAGCGGGAGCTTAAATGAGCAGTTCTTC.

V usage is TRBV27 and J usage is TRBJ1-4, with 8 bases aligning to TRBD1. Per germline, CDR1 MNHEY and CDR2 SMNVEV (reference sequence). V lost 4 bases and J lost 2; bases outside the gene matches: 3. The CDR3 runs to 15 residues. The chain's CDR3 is CASSSQGGTNEKLFF. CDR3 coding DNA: TGTGCCAGCAGTTCACAGGGGGGGACTAATGAAAAACTGTTTTTT.

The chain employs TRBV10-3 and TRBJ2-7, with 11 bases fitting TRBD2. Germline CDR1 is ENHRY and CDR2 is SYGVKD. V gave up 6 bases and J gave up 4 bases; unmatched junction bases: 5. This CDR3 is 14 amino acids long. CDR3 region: CAIRAGTSGYEQYF. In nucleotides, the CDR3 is TGTGCCATCAGGGCCGGGACTAGCGGTTACGAGCAGTACTTC.

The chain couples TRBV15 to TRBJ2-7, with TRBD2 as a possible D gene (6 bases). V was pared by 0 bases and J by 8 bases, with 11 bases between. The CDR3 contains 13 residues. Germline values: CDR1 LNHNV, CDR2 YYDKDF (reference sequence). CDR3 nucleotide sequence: TGTGCCACCAGCAGAGAGAGGGGAGGCAAGCAGTACTTC. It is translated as CATSRERGGKQYF. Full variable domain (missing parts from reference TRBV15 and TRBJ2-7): DAMVIQNPRYQVTQFGKPVTLSCSQTLNHNVMYWYQQKSSQAPKLLFHYYDKDFNNEADTPDNFQSRRPNTSFCFLDIRSPGLGDTAMYLCATSRERGGKQYFGPGTRLTVT.